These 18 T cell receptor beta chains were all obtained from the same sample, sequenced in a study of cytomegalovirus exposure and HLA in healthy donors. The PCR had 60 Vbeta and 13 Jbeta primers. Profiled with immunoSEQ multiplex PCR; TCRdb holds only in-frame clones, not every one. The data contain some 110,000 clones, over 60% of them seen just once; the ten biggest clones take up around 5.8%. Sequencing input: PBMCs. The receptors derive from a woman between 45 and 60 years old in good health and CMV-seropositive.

CDR3 DNA: TGTGCCAGCAGTTTCCTATCGAACGGGGAGCTGTTTTTT. Its translation: CASSFLSNGELFF. This chain joins TRBV6-6 and TRBJ2-2; D is uncertain. The CDR3 loop spans 13 amino acids. Germline V CDR1 and CDR2: MNHNY, SVGAGI (reference sequence). V was pared by 4 bases and J by 7 bases, with 10 bases between.

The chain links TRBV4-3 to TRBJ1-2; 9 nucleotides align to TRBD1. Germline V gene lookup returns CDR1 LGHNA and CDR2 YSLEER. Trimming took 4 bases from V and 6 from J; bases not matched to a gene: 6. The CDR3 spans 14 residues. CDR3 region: CASSLWGQGDGYTF. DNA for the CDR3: TGCGCCAGCAGCCTTTGGGGACAGGGAGATGGCTACACCTTC.

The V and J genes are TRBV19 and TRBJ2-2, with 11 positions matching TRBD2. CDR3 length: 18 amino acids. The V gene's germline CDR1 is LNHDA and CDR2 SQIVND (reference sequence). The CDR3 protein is CATSLEGLAGGDTGELFF. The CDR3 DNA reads TGTGCTACGTCCTTAGAAGGGCTAGCGGGGGGTGACACCGGGGAGCTGTTTTTT.

CDR3: CASSPGTPGFGYTF. In DNA form, the CDR3 reads TGTGCCAGCAGCCCGGGGACACCTGGGTTCGGCTACACCTTC. This chain joins TRBV14 and TRBJ1-2; TRBD1 might be the D (6 bases). The germline V and J ends were trimmed by 4 bases and 8 bases, with 17 bases remaining between them. This CDR3 has 14 residues. Germline-derived CDR1 and CDR2 are SGHDN and FVKESK.

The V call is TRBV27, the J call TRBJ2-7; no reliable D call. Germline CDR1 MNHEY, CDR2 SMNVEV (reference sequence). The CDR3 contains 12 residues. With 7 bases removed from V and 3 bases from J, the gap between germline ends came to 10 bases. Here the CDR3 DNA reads TGTGCCAGCATCGGTCCTGTCTACGAGCAGTACTTC. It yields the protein CASIGPVYEQYF.

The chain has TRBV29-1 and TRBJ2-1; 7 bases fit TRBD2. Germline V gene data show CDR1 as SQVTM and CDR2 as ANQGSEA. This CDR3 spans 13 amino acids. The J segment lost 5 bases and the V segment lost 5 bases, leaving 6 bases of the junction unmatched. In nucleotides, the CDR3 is TGCAGCGTTTTCGGGACTACCAACAATGAGCAGTTCTTC. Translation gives CSVFGTTNNEQFF.

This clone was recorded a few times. This CDR3 is CASSQEVIGGAFF. CDR3 DNA sequence: TGCGCCAGCAGCCAAGAGGTTATAGGGGGAGCTTTCTTT. The V and J genes are TRBV4-1 and TRBJ1-1; tentatively, D is TRBD1 (6 bases). Trimming cost V 0 bases and J 10 bases, with 12 bases left between them. CDR3 size: 13 residues. CDR1 is MGHRA, CDR2 YSYEKL, per germline.

For the CDR3, the DNA is TGCGCCAGCAGCCAAGATAGGACTAGCGGGGGACTGGGGAAGCAGTACTTC. This gives the protein CASSQDRTSGGLGKQYF. The V gene is TRBV4-3, the J gene TRBJ2-7; 13 nucleotides match TRBD2. The CDR3 totals 17 residues. V lost 0 bases, J lost 8 bases, and 10 bases stayed unmatched. Germline values: CDR1 LGHNA, CDR2 YSLEER.

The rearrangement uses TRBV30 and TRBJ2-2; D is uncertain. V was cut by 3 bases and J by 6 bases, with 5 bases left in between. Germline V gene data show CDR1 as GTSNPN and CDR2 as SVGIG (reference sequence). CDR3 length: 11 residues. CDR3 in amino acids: CAWSHSGELFF. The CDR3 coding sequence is TGTGCCTGGAGCCATTCCGGGGAGCTGTTTTTT. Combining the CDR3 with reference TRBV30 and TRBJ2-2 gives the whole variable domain SQTIHQWPATLVQPVGSPLSLECTVEGTSNPNLYWYRQAAGRGLQLLFYSVGIGQISSEVPQNLSASRPQDRQFILSSKKLLLSDSGFYLCAWSHSGELFFGEGSRLTVL.

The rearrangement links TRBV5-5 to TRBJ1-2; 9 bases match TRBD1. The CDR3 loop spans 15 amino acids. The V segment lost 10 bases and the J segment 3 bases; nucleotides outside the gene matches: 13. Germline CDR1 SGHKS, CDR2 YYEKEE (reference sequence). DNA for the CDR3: TGTGCCTCGGGACCGGGAGGGACAGGGCACTATGGCTACACCTTC. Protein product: CASGPGGTGHYGYTF. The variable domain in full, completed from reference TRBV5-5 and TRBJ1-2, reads DAGVTQSPTHLIKTRGQQVTLRCSPISGHKSVSWYQQVLGQGPQFIFQYYEKEERGRGNFPDRFSARQFPNYSSELNVNALLLGDSALYLCASGPGGTGHYGYTFGSGTRLTVV.

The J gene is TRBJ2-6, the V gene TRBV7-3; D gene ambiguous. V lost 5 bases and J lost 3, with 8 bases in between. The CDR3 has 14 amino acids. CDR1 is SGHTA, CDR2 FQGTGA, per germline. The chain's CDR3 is CASSPSGGANVLTF. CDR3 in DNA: TGTGCCAGCAGCCCTAGTGGTGGGGCCAACGTCCTGACTTTC. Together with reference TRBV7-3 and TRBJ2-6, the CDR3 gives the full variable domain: GAGVSQTPSNKVTEKGKYVELRCDPISGHTALYWYRQSLGQGPEFLIYFQGTGAADDSGLPNDRFFAVRPEGSVSTLKIQRTERGDSAVYLCASSPSGGANVLTFGAGSRLTVL.

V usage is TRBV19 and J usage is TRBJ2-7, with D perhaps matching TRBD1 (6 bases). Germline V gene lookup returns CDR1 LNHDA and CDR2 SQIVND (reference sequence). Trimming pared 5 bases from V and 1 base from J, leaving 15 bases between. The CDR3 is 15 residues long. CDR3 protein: CASSVDRIPSYEQYF. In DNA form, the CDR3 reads TGTGCCAGTAGTGTTGACAGGATCCCATCCTACGAGCAGTACTTC.

DNA for the CDR3: TGTGCCATCATTGGGGGACCAGGGGACACCATATATTTT. Protein product: CAIIGGPGDTIYF. This rearrangement joins TRBV10-3 to TRBJ1-3; TRBD1 might be the D (6 bases). The CDR3 extends over 13 amino acids. Germline CDR1 and CDR2: ENHRY and SYGVKD. Trimming removed 7 bases from V and 8 bases from J, with 15 bases in between.

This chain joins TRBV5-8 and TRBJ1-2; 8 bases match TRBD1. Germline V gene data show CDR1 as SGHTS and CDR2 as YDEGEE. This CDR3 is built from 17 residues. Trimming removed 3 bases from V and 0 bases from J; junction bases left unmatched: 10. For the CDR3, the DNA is TGTGCCAGCAGCTCTGGGACAGGACACCGGACTAACTATGGCTACACCTTC. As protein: CASSSGTGHRTNYGYTF. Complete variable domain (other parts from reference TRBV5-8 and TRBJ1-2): EAGVTQSPTHLIKTRGQQATLRCSPISGHTSVYWYQQALGLGLQFLLWYDEGEERNRGNFPPRFSGRQFPNYSSELNVNALELEDSALYLCASSSGTGHRTNYGYTFGSGTRLTVV.

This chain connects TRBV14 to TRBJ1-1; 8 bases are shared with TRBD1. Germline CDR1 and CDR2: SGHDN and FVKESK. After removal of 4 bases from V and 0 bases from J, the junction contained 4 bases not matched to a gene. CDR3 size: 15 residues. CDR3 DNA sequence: TGTGCCAGCAGCCTGAGGACAGGGATGAACACTGAAGCTTTCTTT. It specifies CASSLRTGMNTEAFF.

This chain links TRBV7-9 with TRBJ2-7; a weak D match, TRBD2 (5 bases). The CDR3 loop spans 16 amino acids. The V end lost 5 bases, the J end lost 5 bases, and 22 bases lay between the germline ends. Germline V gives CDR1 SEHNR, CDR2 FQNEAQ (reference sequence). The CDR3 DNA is TGTGCCAGCAGCCATCGGCCTTCTAGCTTCCGGGACGAGCAGTACTTC. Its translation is CASSHRPSSFRDEQYF.

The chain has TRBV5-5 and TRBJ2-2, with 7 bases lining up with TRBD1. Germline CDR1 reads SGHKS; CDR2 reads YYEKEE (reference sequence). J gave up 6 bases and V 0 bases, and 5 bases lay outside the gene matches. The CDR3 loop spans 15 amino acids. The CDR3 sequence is CASSLDATGPGELFF. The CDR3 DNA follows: TGTGCCAGCAGCTTGGACGCGACAGGGCCCGGGGAGCTGTTTTTT.

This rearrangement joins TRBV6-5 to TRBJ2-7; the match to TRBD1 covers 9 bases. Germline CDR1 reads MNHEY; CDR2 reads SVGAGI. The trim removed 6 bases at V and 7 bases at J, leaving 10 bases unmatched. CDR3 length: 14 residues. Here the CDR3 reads CASSSLQGAGEQYF. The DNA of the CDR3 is TGTGCCAGCAGCTCCCTACAGGGGGCGGGAGAGCAGTACTTC.